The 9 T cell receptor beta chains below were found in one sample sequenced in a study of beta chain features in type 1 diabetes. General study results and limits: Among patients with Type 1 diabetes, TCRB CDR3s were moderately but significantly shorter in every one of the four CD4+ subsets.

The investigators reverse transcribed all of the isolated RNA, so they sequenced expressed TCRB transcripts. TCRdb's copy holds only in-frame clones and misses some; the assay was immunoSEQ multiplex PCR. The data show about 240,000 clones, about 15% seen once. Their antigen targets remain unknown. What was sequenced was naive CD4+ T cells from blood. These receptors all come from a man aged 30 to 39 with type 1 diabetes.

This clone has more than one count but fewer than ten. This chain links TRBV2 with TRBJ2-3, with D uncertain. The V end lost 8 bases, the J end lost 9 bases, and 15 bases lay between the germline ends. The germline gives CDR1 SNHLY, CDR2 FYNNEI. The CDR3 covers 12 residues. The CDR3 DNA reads TGTGCCAGCTCTATACTCGCGTTGACGCAGTATTTT. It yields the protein CASSILALTQYF.

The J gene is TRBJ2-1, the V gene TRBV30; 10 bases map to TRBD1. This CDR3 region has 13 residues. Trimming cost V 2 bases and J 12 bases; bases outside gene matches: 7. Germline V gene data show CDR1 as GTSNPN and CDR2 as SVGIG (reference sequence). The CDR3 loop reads CAWSFGQGGGQFF. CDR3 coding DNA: TGTGCCTGGAGTTTTGGACAGGGGGGAGGGCAGTTCTTC.

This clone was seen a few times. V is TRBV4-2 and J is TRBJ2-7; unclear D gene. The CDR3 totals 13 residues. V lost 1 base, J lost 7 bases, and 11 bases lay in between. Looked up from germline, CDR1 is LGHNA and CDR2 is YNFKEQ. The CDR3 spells CASSQAGSKEQYF. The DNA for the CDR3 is TGTGCCAGCAGCCAAGCCGGTTCGAAAGAGCAGTACTTC.

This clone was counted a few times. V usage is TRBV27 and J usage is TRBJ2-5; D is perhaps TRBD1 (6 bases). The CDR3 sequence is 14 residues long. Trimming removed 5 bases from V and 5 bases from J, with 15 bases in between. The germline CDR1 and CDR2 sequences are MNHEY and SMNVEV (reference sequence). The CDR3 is CASSPRPGGETQYF. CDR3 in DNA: TGTGCCAGCAGTCCCCGGCCTGGGGGCGAGACCCAGTACTTC.

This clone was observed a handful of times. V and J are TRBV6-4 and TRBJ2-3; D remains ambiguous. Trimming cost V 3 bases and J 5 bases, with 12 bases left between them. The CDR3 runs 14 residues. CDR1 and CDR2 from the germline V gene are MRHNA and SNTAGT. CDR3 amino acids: CASSDLAGRDTQYF. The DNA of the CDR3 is TGTGCCAGCAGTGATCTCGCAGGCAGAGATACGCAGTATTTT.

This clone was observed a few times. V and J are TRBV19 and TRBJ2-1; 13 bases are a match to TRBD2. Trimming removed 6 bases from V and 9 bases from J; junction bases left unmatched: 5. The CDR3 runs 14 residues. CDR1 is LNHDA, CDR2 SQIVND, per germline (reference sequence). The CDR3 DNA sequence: TGTGCCAGTAGCACTAGCGGGAGGGTCGGTGAGCAGTTCTTC. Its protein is CASSTSGRVGEQFF.

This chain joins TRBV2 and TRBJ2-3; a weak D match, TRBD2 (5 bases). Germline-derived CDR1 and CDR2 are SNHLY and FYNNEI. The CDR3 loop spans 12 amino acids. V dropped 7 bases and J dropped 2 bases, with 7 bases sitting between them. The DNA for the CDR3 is TGTGCCAGCACGAGGGACACAGATACGCAGTATTTT. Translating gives CASTRDTDTQYF. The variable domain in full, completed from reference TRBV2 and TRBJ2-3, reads EPEVTQTPSHQVTQMGQEVILRCVPISNHLYFYWYRQILGQKVEFLVSFYNNEISEKSEIFDDQFSVERPDGSNFTLKIRSTKLEDSAMYFCASTRDTDTQYFGPGTRLTVL.

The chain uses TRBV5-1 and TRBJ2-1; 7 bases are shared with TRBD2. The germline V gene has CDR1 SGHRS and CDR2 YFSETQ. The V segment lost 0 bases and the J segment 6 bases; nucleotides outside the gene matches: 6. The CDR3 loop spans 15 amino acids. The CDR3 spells CASSLDVGGSNEQFF. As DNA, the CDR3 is TGCGCCAGCAGCTTGGATGTGGGAGGGAGCAATGAGCAGTTCTTC. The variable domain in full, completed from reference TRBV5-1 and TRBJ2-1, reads KAGVTQTPRYLIKTRGQQVTLSCSPISGHRSVSWYQQTPGQGLQFLFEYFSETQRNKGNFPGRFSGRQFSNSRSEMNVSTLELGDSALYLCASSLDVGGSNEQFFGPGTRLTVL.

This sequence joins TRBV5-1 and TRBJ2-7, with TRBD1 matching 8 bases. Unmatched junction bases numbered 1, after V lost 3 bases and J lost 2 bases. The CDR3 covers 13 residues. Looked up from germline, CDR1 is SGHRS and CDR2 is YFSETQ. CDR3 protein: CASSWDRTYEQYF. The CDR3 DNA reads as TGCGCCAGCAGCTGGGACAGGACCTACGAGCAGTACTTC.